Following are 14 T cell receptor beta chains from one sample sequenced in a study of T cell responses to AZD1222 COVID-19 vaccine. Sequencing was performed with immunoSEQ multiplex PCR; in TCRdb, only in-frame clones are kept and a portion is missing. Of some 140,000 clones in the sample, approximately 90% were seen once. The starting material was peripheral blood, obtained on day 0 of AZD1222 vaccination. All receptors derive from an adult in good health.

J is TRBJ2-7 and V is TRBV19, with D perhaps matching TRBD1 (5 bases). The CDR3 runs to 20 residues. The germline V gene has CDR1 LNHDA and CDR2 SQIVND (reference sequence). V lost 4 bases to trimming and J lost 2 bases, with 30 bases between them. The CDR3 sequence: CASSTSDIPGGFMAPYEQYF. The DNA of the CDR3 is TGTGCCAGTAGTACGTCGGACATTCCCGGCGGATTCATGGCTCCCTACGAGCAGTACTTC.

CDR3 coding DNA: TGTGCCAGCAGCTTAGGGGGACAGGGCAATCAGCCCCAGCATTTT. Its protein is CASSLGGQGNQPQHF. V usage is TRBV7-9 and J usage is TRBJ1-5, with 8 bases that match TRBD1. CDR1 and CDR2 (germline): SEHNR, FQNEAQ (reference sequence). The CDR3 is 15 residues long. With 1 base clipped from V and 2 bases from J, the junction kept 1 base outside the gene matches.

V usage is TRBV20-1 and J usage is TRBJ2-7, with D possibly TRBD1 on 6 matching bases. CDR3 length: 11 amino acids. CDR1 is DFQATT, CDR2 SNEGSKA, per germline (reference sequence). V lost 2 bases to trimming and J lost 4 bases, with 6 bases between them. The CDR3 DNA follows: TGCAGTGCTAGACAGGGGTACGAGCAGTACTTC. Translated: CSARQGYEQYF.

The V gene is TRBV10-3, the J gene TRBJ1-6, with 12 bases lining up with TRBD1. After removal of 4 bases from V and 10 bases from J, the junction contained 14 bases not matched to a gene. Per the germline V gene, CDR1 is ENHRY and CDR2 is SYGVKD. This CDR3 comprises 18 residues. The CDR3 region is CAISGGTGGDNLRSPLHF. In DNA, the CDR3 is TGTGCCATCAGTGGGGGGACAGGGGGCGATAATCTAAGGTCACCCCTCCACTTT.

This clone showed up just once. CDR3 in amino acids: CASSPIGREETQYF. In nucleotides, the CDR3 is TGCGCCAGCAGCCCCATCGGCAGAGAAGAGACCCAGTACTTC. This sequence joins TRBV4-1 and TRBJ2-5; D gene ambiguous. In germline, CDR1 is MGHRA, CDR2 YSYEKL. Between the trimmed V and J ends, which lost 4 bases and 3 bases, there was a span of 12 bases. The CDR3 is 14 residues long.

V is TRBV19 and J is TRBJ2-3; 7 nucleotides agree with TRBD2. The CDR3 sequence is 17 residues long. Germline V gene sequence: CDR1 LNHDA, CDR2 SQIVND (reference sequence). After removal of 3 bases from V and 2 bases from J, the junction contained 11 bases not matched to a gene. CDR3 DNA: TGTGCCAGTAGTATCTCGGGGGGTAAACGTGACACAGATACGCAGTATTTT. Translated: CASSISGGKRDTDTQYF.

The chain carries TRBV5-4 and TRBJ2-1; 11 bases line up with TRBD2. The CDR3 is made up of 16 amino acids. V lost 4 bases to trimming and J lost 7 bases; unmatched junction nucleotides: 10. CDR1 is SGHNT and CDR2 is YYREEE in the germline V gene (reference sequence). The CDR3 protein is CASSRKLAGEGNEQFF. The CDR3 coding sequence is TGTGCCAGCAGCCGTAAACTAGCGGGGGAGGGGAATGAGCAGTTCTTC. The complete variable domain, with remaining parts taken from reference TRBV5-4 and TRBJ2-1, reads ETGVTQSPTHLIKTRGQQVTLRCSSQSGHNTVSWYQQALGQGPQFIFQYYREEENGRGNFPPRFSGLQFPNYSSELNVNALELDDSALYLCASSRKLAGEGNEQFFGPGTRLTVL.

CDR3 coding DNA: TGTGCCTGGAGCACCGGACAGGGAGACTATGGCTACACCTTC. Translated: CAWSTGQGDYGYTF. The chain combines TRBV30 with TRBJ1-2; the match to TRBD1 covers 8 bases. V trimming: 3 bases; J trimming: 3 bases; junction bases outside the gene matches: 6. This CDR3 is 14 amino acids long. Looked up from germline, CDR1 is GTSNPN and CDR2 is SVGIG (reference sequence).

The chain joins TRBV3-1 (or the pseudogene TRBV3-2) to TRBJ1-2; 9 bases map to TRBD1. The CDR3 runs to 15 residues. V was clipped by 3 bases and J by 4 bases; unmatched bases: 6. The germline V gene has CDR1 LGHDT and CDR2 YNNKEL (reference sequence). The CDR3 sequence: CASSQRDRALYGYTF. The DNA for the CDR3 is TGTGCCAGCAGCCAGCGGGACAGGGCCCTCTATGGCTACACCTTC.

The chain uses TRBV5-8 and TRBJ1-5, with D perhaps matching TRBD1 (6 bases). The germline V gene has CDR1 SGHTS and CDR2 YDEGEE. V gave up 7 bases and J gave up 0 bases, with 23 bases separating them. The CDR3 totals 18 residues. CDR3 region: CASSWRGGTLNSNQPQHF. The CDR3 DNA reads TGTGCCAGCTCTTGGAGGGGGGGGACACTGAATAGCAATCAGCCCCAGCATTTT.

The chain couples TRBV12-5 to TRBJ1-1, with D tentatively TRBD1 (5 bases). The CDR3 has 17 amino acids. Looked up from germline, CDR1 is LGHNT and CDR2 is FRNRAP. The V gene lost 1 base and the J gene lost 0 bases, with 15 bases spanning the gap. The CDR3 reads CASGLASDTFMNTEAFF. CDR3 bases: TGTGCTAGTGGTTTGGCGTCGGACACCTTCATGAACACTGAAGCTTTCTTT.

The chain couples TRBV24-1 to TRBJ2-1; 10 bases are a match to TRBD2. The CDR3 is 13 residues long. Losses at the gene ends were 8 bases for V and 5 bases for J; bases not matched to a gene: 2. Germline CDR1 and CDR2: KGHDR and SFDVKD. The DNA for the CDR3 is TGTGCCACCACAAGCGGGAGGGACAATGAGCAGTTCTTC. This gives the protein CATTSGRDNEQFF.

The V gene is TRBV1, the J gene TRBJ2-1; TRBD2, the D gene given by the table, was not confirmed from the DNA. TRBV1 is a pseudogene locus. This CDR3 is built from 19 residues. DNA for the CDR3: TGCACCAGCAGCCCGTGGGGACTAGCGGGAAAAACCCCCTACAATGAGCAGTTCTTC. Residues: CTSSPWGLAGKTPYNEQFF.

This sequence joins TRBV3-1 (or the pseudogene TRBV3-2) and TRBJ2-7; 13 nucleotides align to TRBD2. CDR3 length equals 17 residues. V lost 4 bases to trimming and J lost 1 base; unmatched junction nucleotides: 7. Germline CDR1 LGHDT, CDR2 YNNKEL (reference sequence). CDR3 sequence reads: CASSRPRTSGSSYEQYF. DNA of the CDR3: TGTGCCAGCAGCCGACCCCGGACTAGCGGGAGTTCCTACGAGCAGTACTTC.